Listed below are T cell receptor beta chains from one sample, sequenced in a study of shared clonotypes between healthy human individuals. Profiling relied on immunoSEQ multiplex PCR, and the TCRdb table lists in-frame clones only, not all of them. The repertoire holds fewer than 550,000 clones, with 75% to 80% as singletons. The sequenced sample consisted of PBMCs. The origin of the receptors is a woman aged 40-49 years in good health. Some clones in this sample may be carry-over from other donors' samples. CDR3s include the opening cysteine and the closing phenylalanine or tryptophan.

TRBV6-6	TRBJ1-5	CASTQGGVQPQHF
TRBV18	TRBJ2-1	CASSPPYGVGSSYNEQFF
TRBV7-2	TRBJ2-2	CASRREGGTGELFF
TRBV7-8	TRBJ2-2	CASSLSRRTTGELFF
TRBV28	TRBJ1-2	CASREGQEEGYTF
TRBV21-1	TRBJ2-7	CASSNGTAGNEQYF
TRBV7-9	TRBJ2-1	CASSLVGGRVENEQFF
TRBV18	TRBJ2-7	CASSDPGLAGVFATLHEQYF
TRBV29-1	TRBJ2-1	CSVAGGLEQFF
TRBV6-1	TRBJ2-1	CASMISLAGGEQFF
TRBV5-1	TRBJ1-4	CASSSSGQGAEKLFF
TRBV9	TRBJ2-5	CASSVGGHGETQYF
TRBV29-1	TRBJ2-1	CSVGPGPYNEQFF
TRBV19	TRBJ2-3	CASSLRRETDTQYF
TRBV7-6	TRBJ2-7	CASSLGGRSSYEQYF
TRBV10-3	TRBJ1-1	CAISRDGEVNTEAFF
TRBV10-1	TRBJ2-2	CASSDTGFGTGELFF
TRBV28	TRBJ1-2	CASSYDSIQSGYTF
TRBV5-1	TRBJ2-1	CASSLELLGEQFF
TRBV2	TRBJ1-4	CASSGSGNEKLFF
TRBV5-4	TRBJ2-7	CASSSGQGAGEQYF
TRBV10-1	TRBJ2-1	CASNSGRASNEQFF
TRBV6-5	TRBJ2-1	CASSTPGLAGSEQFF
TRBV27	TRBJ1-5	CASSFWGTVSNQPQHF
TRBV4-1	TRBJ2-1	CASSQGPLSIPSNEQFF
TRBV4-3	NA	CASSQDPTGAAYEQYF
TRBV5-4	TRBJ2-1	CASSFSGLNNEQFF
TRBV7-2	TRBJ2-2	CASSLAPGNTGELFF
TRBV10-3	TRBJ2-5	CAISGSTEGIETQYF
TRBV5-1	TRBJ2-7	CASSIAGYEQYF
TRBV7-9	TRBJ1-6	CASSVRDGGIWNSPLHF
TRBV5-3	TRBJ2-7	CATGPAYEQYF
TRBV7-2	TRBJ1-1	CASSPKLEGSEAFF
TRBV28	TRBJ2-1	CASSLATYNEQFF
TRBV5-6	TRBJ2-1	CASSWMSSYNEQFF
TRBV2	TRBJ2-2	CASSLAGLNTGELFF
TRBV7-2	TRBJ2-7	CASSFRGDRGEQYF
TRBV7-2	TRBJ2-1	CASSSEVDNGEQFF
TRBV30	TRBJ1-1	CAWSVSQSTEAFF
TRBV2	TRBJ2-5	CASRVGDGETQYF
TRBV4-2	TRBJ2-5	CASSQAPSGRGRETQYF
TRBV19	TRBJ2-3	CASRAGRDTQYF
TRBV4-2	TRBJ1-5	CASSQVGDGVPQHF
TRBV29-1	TRBJ2-1	CSAYRGIYNEQFF
TRBV10-3	TRBJ1-3	CAISQELGNTIYF
TRBV2	TRBJ2-1	CADKQGAWHNEQFF
TRBV9	TRBJ2-5	CASSVGRGLWETQYF
TRBV6-6	TRBJ2-2	CASSLGQNTGELFF
TRBV5-1	TRBJ2-1	CASSPRTSEVAYNEQFF
TRBV2	TRBJ2-3	CASSEPTDTQYF
TRBV2	TRBJ1-5	CASRYKEGFDQPQHF
TRBV28	TRBJ2-1	CASSLFRLAGGNEQFF
TRBV29-1	TRBJ2-7	CSVATGGYEQYF
TRBV29-1	TRBJ2-7	CSVEVGQGEYEQYF
TRBV6-6	TRBJ2-7	CASSPGQGRHEQYF